These 5 T cell receptor beta chains came from one sample sequenced in a study of T cell repertoires in cytomegalovirus infection. In TCRdb, the reads were re-called with MiXCR into one record per CDR3 protein. Of roughly 300,000 distinct CDR3 sequences in the sample, more than 8% were seen once. The sequenced material came from PBMCs. The source of these receptors is a human donor in good health (CMV status not recorded). Some clones in this sample may be carry-over from other donors' samples.

This clonotype was observed many times. CDR3 in DNA: TGTGCCAGCAGCTTAGACGTCGTTAGGGGAGCAGATACGCAGTATTTT. It is translated as CASSLDVVRGADTQYF. V gene TRBV11-2 combines with J gene TRBJ2-3, with D possibly called TRBD1 or TRBD2 (5 bases each). Germline V gene data show CDR1 as SGHAT and CDR2 as FQNNGV. The CDR3 sequence is 16 residues long. V was trimmed by 0 bases and J by 4 bases, leaving 14 bases between them.

Only a few counts were recorded for this clonotype. The rearrangement joins TRBV5-4 to TRBJ2-3; 14 bases match TRBD2. The germline V gene has CDR1 SGHNT and CDR2 YYREEE (reference sequence). CDR3 length equals 16 residues. The ends lost 4 bases at V and 2 bases at J; junction bases unmatched: 3. The CDR3 is CASSRGLAGVTDTQYF. CDR3 nucleotide sequence: TGTGCCAGCAGCCGGGGACTAGCGGGAGTCACAGATACGCAGTATTTT.

This clonotype occurred many times. CDR3 sequence: CASSLGTEHTEAFF. Here the CDR3 DNA reads TGTGCCAGCAGTTTGGGAACGGAGCACACTGAAGCTTTCTTT. The chain combines TRBV28 with TRBJ1-1; D is unclear. Trimming shortened V by 3 bases and J by 3 bases, and 11 bases separated the two germline ends. From germline, CDR1 is MDHEN and CDR2 SYDVKM. The CDR3 spans 14 residues.

In this sample, this clonotype turned up many times. This rearrangement joins TRBV28 to TRBJ1-5; D gene ambiguous. The CDR3 has 14 amino acids. The germline V and J ends were trimmed by 1 base and 4 bases, with 8 bases remaining between them. Germline-derived CDR1 and CDR2 are MDHEN and SYDVKM. This CDR3 is CASSLSLSNQPQHF. The CDR3 DNA sequence: TGTGCCAGCAGTTTATCGCTGAGTAATCAGCCCCAGCATTTT.

This clonotype occurred many times. V and J are TRBV4-3 and TRBJ2-5; D call uncertain. The CDR3 is made up of 15 amino acids. Germline V gene lookup returns CDR1 LGHNA and CDR2 YSLEER. The V gene lost 0 bases and the J gene lost 5 bases, with 13 bases spanning the gap. The CDR3 loop is CASSQDLRGRETQYF. CDR3 bases: TGCGCCAGCAGCCAAGATCTGCGAGGAAGGGAGACCCAGTACTTC.